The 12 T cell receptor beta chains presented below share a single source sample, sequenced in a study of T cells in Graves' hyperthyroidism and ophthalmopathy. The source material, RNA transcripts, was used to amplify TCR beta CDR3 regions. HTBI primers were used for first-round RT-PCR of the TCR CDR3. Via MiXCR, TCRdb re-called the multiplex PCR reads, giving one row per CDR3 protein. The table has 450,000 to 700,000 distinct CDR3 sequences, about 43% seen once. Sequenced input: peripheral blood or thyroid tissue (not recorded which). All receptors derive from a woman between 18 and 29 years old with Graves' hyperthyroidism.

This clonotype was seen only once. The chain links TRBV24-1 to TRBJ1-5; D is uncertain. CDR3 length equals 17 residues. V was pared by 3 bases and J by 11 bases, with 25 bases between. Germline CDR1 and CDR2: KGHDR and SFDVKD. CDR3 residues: CATSDALAGEDAETQHF. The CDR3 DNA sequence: TGTGCCACCAGTGATGCCCTAGCGGGAGAGGACGCGGAGACCCAGCATTTT.

As DNA, the CDR3 is TGTGCCAGCAGTGATCTCAGGCAGGGACCTTATAGCAATCAGCCCCAGCATTTT. Translating it yields CASSDLRQGPYSNQPQHF. The chain recombines TRBV2 with TRBJ1-5; TRBD1 might be the D (5 bases). V lost 3 bases to trimming and J lost 0 bases, with 18 bases between them. In germline, CDR1 is SNHLY, CDR2 FYNNEI. This CDR3 is 18 amino acids long.

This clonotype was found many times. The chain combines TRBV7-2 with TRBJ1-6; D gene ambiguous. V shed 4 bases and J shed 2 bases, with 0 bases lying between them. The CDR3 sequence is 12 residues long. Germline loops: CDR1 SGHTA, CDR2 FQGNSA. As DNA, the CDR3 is TGTGCCAGCAGCTCCTATAATTCACCCCTCCACTTT. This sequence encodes CASSSYNSPLHF.

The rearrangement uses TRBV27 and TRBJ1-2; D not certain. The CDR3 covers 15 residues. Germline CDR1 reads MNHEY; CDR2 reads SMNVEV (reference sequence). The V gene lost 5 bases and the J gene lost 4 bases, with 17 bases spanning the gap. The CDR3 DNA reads TGTGCCAGCAGTCCCGCCGGGCAGTCTCTCTATGGCTACACCTTC. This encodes CASSPAGQSLYGYTF.

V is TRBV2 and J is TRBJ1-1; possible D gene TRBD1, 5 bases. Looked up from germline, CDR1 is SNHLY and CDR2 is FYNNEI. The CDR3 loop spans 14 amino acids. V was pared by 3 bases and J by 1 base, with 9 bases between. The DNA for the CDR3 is TGTGCCAGCAGTGACAGGGCGTCGAACACTGAAGCTTTCTTT. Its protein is CASSDRASNTEAFF.

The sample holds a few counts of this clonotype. The CDR3 region has the DNA TGTGCCAGCAGTTCCCGAAGGGGCCGTGAGGAAAACGAGCAGTACTTC. Translating gives CASSSRRGREENEQYF. V is TRBV6-5 and J is TRBJ2-7; D is perhaps TRBD1 (5 bases). This CDR3 spans 16 amino acids. Germline V gene data show CDR1 as MNHEY and CDR2 as SVGAGI. V was trimmed by 4 bases and J by 5 bases, leaving 21 bases between them.

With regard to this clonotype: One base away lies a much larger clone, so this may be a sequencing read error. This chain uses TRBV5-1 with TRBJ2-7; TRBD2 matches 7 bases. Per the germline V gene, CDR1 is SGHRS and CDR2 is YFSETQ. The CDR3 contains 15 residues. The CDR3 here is CASSPTWGAGYEQSF. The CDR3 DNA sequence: TGCGCCAGCAGCCCGACTTGGGGAGCGGGGTACGAGCAGTCCTTC.

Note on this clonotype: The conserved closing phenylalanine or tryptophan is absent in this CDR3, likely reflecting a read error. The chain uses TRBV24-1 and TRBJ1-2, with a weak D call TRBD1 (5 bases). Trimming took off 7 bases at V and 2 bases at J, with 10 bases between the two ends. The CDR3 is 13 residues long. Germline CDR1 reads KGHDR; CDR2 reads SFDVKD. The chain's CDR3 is CATRGDGNYGYTL. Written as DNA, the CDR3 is TGTGCCACCAGGGGGGACGGAAACTATGGCTACACCCTC.

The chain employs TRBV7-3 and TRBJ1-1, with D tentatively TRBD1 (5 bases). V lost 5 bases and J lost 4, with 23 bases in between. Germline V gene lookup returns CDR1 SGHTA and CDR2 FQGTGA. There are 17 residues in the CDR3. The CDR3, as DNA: TGTGCCAGCAGCCCTGACACGGGACCCCCGAACCCCACTGAAGCTTTCTTT. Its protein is CASSPDTGPPNPTEAFF. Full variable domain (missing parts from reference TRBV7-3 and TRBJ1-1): GAGVSQTPSNKVTEKGKYVELRCDPISGHTALYWYRQSLGQGPEFLIYFQGTGAADDSGLPNDRFFAVRPEGSVSTLKIQRTERGDSAVYLCASSPDTGPPNPTEAFFGQGTRLTVV.

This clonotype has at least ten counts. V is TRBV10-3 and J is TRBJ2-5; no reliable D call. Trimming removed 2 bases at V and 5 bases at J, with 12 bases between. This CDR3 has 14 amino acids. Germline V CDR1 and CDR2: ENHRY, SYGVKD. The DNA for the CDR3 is TGTGCCATCAGTGAGAGTACGGCGAAGGAGACCCAGTACTTC. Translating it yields CAISESTAKETQYF.

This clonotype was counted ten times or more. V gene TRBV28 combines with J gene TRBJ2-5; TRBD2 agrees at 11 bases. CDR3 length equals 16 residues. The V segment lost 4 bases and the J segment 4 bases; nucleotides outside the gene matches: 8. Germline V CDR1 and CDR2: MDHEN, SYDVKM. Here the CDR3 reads CASSSYPGTSGETQYF. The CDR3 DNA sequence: TGTGCCAGCAGTTCCTACCCCGGGACTAGCGGAGAGACCCAGTACTTC.

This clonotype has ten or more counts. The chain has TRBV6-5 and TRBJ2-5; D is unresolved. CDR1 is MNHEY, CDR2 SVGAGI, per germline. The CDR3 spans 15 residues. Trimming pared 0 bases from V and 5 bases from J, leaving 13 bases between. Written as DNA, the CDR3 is TGTGCCAGCAGTTACTCGAGAGAGCGCCGGGAGACCCAGTACTTC. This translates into CASSYSRERRETQYF.